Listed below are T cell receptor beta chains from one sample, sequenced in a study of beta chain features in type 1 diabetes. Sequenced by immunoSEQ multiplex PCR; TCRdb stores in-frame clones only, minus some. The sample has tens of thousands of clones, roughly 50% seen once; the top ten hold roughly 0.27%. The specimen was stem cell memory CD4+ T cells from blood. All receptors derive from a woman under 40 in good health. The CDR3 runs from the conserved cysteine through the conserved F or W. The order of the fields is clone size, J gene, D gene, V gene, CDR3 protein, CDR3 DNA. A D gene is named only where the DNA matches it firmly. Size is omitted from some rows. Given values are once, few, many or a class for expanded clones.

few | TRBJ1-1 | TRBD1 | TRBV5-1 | CASSWGDRNTEAFF | TGCGCCAGCAGCTGGGGGGACAGGAACACTGAAGCTTTCTTT
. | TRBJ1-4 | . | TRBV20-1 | CSAIGVEKLFF | TGCAGTGCTATCGGGGTTGAAAAACTGTTTTTT
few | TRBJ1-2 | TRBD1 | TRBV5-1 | CASSSGQGNNYGYTF | TGCGCCAGCAGCTCTGGACAGGGGAATAACTATGGCTACACCTTC
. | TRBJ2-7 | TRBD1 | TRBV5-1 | CAGPFSAGQGWYEQYF | TGCGCCGGACCTTTCAGTGCGGGACAGGGTTGGTACGAGCAGTACTTC
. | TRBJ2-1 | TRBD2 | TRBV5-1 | CASSLAGEYNEQFF | TGCGCCAGCAGCTTAGCGGGGGAGTACAATGAGCAGTTCTTC
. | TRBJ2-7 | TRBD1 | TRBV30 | CAWSPGQAYEQYF | TGTGCCTGGAGCCCGGGACAGGCCTACGAACAGTACTTC
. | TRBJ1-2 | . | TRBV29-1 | CSVELAQDFYGYTF | TGCAGCGTTGAATTGGCACAGGATTTCTATGGCTACACCTTC
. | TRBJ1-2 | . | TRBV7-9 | CASSPTSTDGYTF | TGTGCCAGCAGCCCCACCAGTACCGATGGCTACACCTTC
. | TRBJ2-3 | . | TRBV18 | CASLEFPDTQYF | TGTGCCAGCTTAGAGTTCCCAGATACGCAGTATTTT
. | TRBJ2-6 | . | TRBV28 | CASSLPQGAGANVLTF | TGTGCCAGCAGTTTACCACAGGGAGCTGGGGCCAACGTCCTGACTTTC
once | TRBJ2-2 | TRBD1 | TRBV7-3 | CASSSNGQGNTGELFF | TGTGCCAGCAGCAGCAACGGACAGGGGAACACCGGGGAGCTGTTTTTT
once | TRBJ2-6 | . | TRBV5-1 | CASSFWGAGANVLTF | TGCGCCAGCAGCTTTTGGGGGGCTGGGGCCAACGTCCTGACTTTC
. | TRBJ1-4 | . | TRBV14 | CASSQRGSGSKLFF | TGTGCCAGCAGCCAACGAGGGTCGGGGTCTAAACTGTTTTTT
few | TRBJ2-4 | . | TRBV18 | CASSPRGGKNIQYF | TGTGCCAGCTCACCCAGGGGCGGCAAAAACATTCAGTACTTC
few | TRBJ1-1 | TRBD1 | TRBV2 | CASMDRLNTEAFF | TGTGCCAGCATGGACAGGCTCAACACTGAAGCTTTCTTT
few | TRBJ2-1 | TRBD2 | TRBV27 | CASSLRREGYNEQFF | TGTGCCAGCAGTTTACGGCGGGAGGGCTACAATGAGCAGTTCTTC
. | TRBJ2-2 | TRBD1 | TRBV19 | CASSTGQGSTGELFF | TGTGCCAGTAGCACTGGACAGGGTTCAACCGGGGAGCTGTTTTTT
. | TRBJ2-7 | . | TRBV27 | CASSSQTRNPYEQYF | TGTGCCAGCAGTTCCCAGACTAGGAACCCCTACGAGCAGTACTTC
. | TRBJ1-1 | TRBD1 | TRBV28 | CASTDRGRVNTEAFF | TGTGCCAGCACAGACAGGGGGAGGGTGAACACTGAAGCTTTCTTT
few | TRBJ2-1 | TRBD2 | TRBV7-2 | CASSLELAGNEQFF | TGTGCCAGCAGCTTAGAACTAGCGGGCAATGAGCAGTTCTTC
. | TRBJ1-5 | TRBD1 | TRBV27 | CASSLRGPNQPQHF | TGTGCCAGCAGTTTAAGGGGGCCCAATCAGCCCCAGCATTTT
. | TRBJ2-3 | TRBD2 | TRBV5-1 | CASSLALAGGFTDTQYF | TGCGCCAGCAGCTTGGCCCTAGCGGGAGGCTTCACAGATACGCAGTATTTT
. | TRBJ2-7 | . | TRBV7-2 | CASSLNPLGVYEQYF | TGTGCCAGCAGTTTAAACCCACTGGGCGTCTACGAGCAGTACTTC
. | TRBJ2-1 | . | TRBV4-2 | CASSQGLLTGLDEQFF | TGTGCCAGCAGCCAAGGCCTTCTAACGGGACTGGATGAGCAGTTCTTC
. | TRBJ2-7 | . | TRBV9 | CASSVVEGSYEQYF | TGTGCCAGCAGCGTAGTTGAGGGCTCCTACGAGCAGTACTTC
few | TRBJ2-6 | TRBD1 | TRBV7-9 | CASPTRDSLNFGANVLTF | TGTGCCAGCCCCACCCGGGACAGCCTTAACTTTGGGGCCAACGTCCTGACTTTC
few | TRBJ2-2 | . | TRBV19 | CASSIPGLNTGELFF | TGTGCCAGTAGTATTCCCGGACTGAACACCGGGGAGCTGTTTTTT
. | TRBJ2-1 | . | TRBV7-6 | CASSPPPGNEQFF | TGTGCCAGCAGCCCCCCCCCGGGCAATGAGCAGTTCTTC
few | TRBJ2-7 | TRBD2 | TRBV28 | CASTSSGLAGGSYEQYF | TGTGCCAGCACGTCGAGCGGACTAGCGGGAGGCTCCTACGAGCAGTACTTC
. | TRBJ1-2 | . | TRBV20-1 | CGGMKVDGYTF | TGCGGAGGGATGAAGGTGGATGGCTACACCTTC
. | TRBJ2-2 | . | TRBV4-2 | CASSQDQGTPGELFF | TGTGCCAGCAGCCAAGATCAGGGGACCCCCGGGGAGCTGTTTTTT
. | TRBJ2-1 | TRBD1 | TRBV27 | CASSSRDRVYNEQFF | TGTGCCAGCAGTTCCCGGGACAGGGTGTACAATGAGCAGTTCTTC
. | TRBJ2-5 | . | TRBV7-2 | CASSPSAGRQETQYF | TGTGCCAGCAGCCCGTCGGCAGGCCGCCAAGAGACCCAGTACTTC
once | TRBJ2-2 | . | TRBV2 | CASSEDRPNTGELFF | TGTGCCAGCAGCGAGGACAGACCGAACACCGGGGAGCTGTTTTTT
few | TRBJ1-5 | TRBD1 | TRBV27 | CASGAGTGNSNQPQHF | TGTGCCAGCGGGGCAGGGACAGGTAATAGCAATCAGCCCCAGCATTTT
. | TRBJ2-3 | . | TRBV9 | CASSVVNGDTQYF | TGTGCCAGCAGCGTAGTAAACGGGGATACGCAGTATTTT
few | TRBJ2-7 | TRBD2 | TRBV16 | CASSQFSGRAYEQYF | TGTGCCAGCAGCCAGTTTAGCGGGAGGGCCTACGAGCAGTACTTC
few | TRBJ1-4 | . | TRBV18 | CASSPFRDANEKLFF | TGTGCCAGCTCACCATTCAGGGATGCTAATGAAAAACTGTTTTTT
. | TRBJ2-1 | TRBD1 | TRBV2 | CASSPKQGAGYNEQFF | TGTGCCAGCAGCCCGAAACAGGGGGCGGGCTACAATGAGCAGTTCTTC
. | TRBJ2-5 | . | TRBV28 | CASSQGKETQYF | TGTGCCAGCAGTCAGGGGAAAGAGACCCAGTACTTC
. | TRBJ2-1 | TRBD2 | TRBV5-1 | CASSLEASGSNEQFF | TGCGCCAGCAGCTTGGAGGCTAGCGGGAGCAATGAGCAGTTCTTC
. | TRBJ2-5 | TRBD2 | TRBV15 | CATSRVAGVQETQYF | TGTGCCACCAGCAGAGTAGCGGGAGTTCAAGAGACCCAGTACTTC
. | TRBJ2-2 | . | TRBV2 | CALRPRTYDTGELFF | TGTGCCCTACGTCCCAGGACATACGACACCGGGGAGCTGTTTTTT
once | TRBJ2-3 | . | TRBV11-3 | CASSLSGPTDTQYF | TGTGCCAGCAGTCTCAGCGGTCCCACAGATACGCAGTATTTT
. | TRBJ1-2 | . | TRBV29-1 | CSAADRGANYGYTF | TGCAGCGCTGCGGATCGGGGAGCTAACTATGGCTACACCTTC
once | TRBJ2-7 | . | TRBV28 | CASSLWERARTEQYF | TGTGCCAGCAGTTTGTGGGAGCGGGCGCGGACCGAGCAGTACTTC
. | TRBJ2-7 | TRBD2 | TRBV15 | CATSPGGYEQYF | TGTGCCACCAGCCCGGGGGGCTACGAGCAGTACTTC
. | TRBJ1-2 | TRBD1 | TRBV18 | CASSPEGQGARGYTF | TGTGCCAGCTCACCAGAAGGACAGGGGGCGCGCGGCTACACCTTC
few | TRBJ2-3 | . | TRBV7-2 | CASSFGQGINPRTDTQYF | TGTGCCAGCAGCTTTGGCCAGGGGATTAACCCCCGCACAGATACGCAGTATTTT
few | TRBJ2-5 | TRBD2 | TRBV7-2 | CASSFVGGREETQYF | TGTGCCAGCAGCTTTGTTGGAGGGAGGGAGGAGACCCAGTACTTC
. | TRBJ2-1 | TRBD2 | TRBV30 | CAWSLAGTSGRFSGEQFF | TGTGCCTGGAGTCTCGCCGGGACTAGCGGGAGATTCTCGGGTGAGCAGTTCTTC
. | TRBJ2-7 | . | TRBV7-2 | CASSLSGLLNSYEQYF | TGTGCCAGCAGCTTATCGGGACTCCTAAACTCCTACGAGCAGTACTTC
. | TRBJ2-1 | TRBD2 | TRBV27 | CAGSRILAGVRNEQFF | TGTGCCGGCAGCCGGATACTAGCGGGAGTCAGGAATGAGCAGTTCTTC
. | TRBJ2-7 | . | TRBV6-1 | CASIRDYEQYF | TGTGCCAGCATCCGGGACTACGAGCAGTACTTC
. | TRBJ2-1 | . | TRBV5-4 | CASSPPGLIDNEQFF | TGTGCCAGCAGCCCTCCGGGACTCATAGACAATGAGCAGTTCTTC
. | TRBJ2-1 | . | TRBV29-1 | CSVDRVSGDEQFF | TGCAGCGTTGACAGGGTCTCCGGCGATGAGCAGTTCTTC